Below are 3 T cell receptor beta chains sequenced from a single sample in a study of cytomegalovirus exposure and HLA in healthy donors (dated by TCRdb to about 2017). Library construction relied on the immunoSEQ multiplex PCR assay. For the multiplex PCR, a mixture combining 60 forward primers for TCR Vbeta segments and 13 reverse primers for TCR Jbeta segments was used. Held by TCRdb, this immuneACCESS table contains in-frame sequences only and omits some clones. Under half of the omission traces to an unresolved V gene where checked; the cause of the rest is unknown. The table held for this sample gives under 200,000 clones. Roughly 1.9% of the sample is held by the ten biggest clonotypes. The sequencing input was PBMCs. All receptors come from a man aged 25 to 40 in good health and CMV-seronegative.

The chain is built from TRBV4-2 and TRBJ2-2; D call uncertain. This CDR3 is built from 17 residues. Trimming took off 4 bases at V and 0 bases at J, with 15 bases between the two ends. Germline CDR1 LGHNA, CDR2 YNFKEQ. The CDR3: CASSPLTTTANTGELFF. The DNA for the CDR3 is TGTGCCAGCAGCCCCCTTACTACGACCGCGAACACCGGGGAGCTGTTTTTT.

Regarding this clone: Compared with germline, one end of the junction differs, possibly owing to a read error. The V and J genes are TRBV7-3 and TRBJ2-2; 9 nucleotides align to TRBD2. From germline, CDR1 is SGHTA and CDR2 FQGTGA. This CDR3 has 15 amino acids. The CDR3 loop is CASSLGLAGTGKLFF. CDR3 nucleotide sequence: TGTGCCAGCAGCTTAGGCCTAGCGGGGACCGGGAAGCTGTTTTTT.

CDR3: CASSDRGLIEQFF. CDR3 sequence (DNA): TGTGCCAGCAGCGACAGGGGGCTGATTGAGCAGTTCTTC. The chain has TRBV28 and TRBJ2-1, with TRBD1 identical over 10 bases. Trimming at V came to 6 bases and at J to 9 bases, leaving 5 bases not matched to a gene. Germline V gene sequence: CDR1 MDHEN, CDR2 SYDVKM. The CDR3 is made up of 13 amino acids.